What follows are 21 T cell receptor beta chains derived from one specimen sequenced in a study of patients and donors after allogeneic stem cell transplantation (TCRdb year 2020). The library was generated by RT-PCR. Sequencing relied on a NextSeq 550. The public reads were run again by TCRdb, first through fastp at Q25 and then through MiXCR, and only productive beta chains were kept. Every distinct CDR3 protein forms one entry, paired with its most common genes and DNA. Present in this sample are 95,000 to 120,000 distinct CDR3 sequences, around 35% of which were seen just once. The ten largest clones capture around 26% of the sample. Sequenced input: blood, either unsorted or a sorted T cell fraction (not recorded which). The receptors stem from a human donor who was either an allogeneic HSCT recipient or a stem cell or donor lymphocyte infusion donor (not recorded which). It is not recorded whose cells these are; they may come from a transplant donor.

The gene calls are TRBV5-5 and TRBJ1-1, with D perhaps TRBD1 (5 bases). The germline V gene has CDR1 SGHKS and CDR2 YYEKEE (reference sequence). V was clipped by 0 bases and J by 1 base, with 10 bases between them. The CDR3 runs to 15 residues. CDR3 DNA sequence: TGTGCCAGCAGCTTGGGGCTAGGGACGAACACTGAAGCTTTCTTT. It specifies CASSLGLGTNTEAFF.

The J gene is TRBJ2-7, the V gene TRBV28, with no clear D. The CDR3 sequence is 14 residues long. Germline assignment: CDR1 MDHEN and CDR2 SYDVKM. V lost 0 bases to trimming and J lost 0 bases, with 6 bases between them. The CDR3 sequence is CASSLWVNSYEQYF. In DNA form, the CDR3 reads TGTGCCAGCAGTTTATGGGTCAACTCCTACGAGCAGTACTTC.

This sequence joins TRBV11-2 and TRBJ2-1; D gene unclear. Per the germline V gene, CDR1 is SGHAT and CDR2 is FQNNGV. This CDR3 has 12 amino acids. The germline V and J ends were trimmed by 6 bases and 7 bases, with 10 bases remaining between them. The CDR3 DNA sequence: TGTGCCAGCAGTAACTATTGGAATGAGCAGTTCTTC. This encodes CASSNYWNEQFF. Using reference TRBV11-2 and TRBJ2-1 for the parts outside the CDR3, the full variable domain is EAGVAQSPRYKIIEKRQSVAFWCNPISGHATLYWYQQILGQGPKLLIQFQNNGVVDDSQLPKDRFSAERLKGVDSTLKIQPAKLEDSAVYLCASSNYWNEQFFGPGTRLTVL.

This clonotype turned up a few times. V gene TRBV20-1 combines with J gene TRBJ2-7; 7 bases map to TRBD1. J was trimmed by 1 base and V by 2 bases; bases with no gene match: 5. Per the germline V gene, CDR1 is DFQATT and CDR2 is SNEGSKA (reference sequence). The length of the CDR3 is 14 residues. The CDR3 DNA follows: TGCAGTGCTAGAACTTGGGACAGTTCCTACGAGCAGTACTTC. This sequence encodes CSARTWDSSYEQYF.

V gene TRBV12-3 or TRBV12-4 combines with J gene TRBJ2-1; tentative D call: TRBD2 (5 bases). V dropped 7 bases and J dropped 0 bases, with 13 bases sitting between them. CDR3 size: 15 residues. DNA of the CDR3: TGTGCCAGCAACCCCGTGGGGAGCTCCTACAATGAGCAGTTCTTC. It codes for CASNPVGSSYNEQFF.

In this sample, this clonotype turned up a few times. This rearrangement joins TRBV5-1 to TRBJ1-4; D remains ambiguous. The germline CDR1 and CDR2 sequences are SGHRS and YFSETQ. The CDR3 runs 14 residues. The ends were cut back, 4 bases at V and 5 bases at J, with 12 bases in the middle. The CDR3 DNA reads TGCGCCAGCAGCCTATACGGGCCAAATGAAAAACTGTTTTTT. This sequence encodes CASSLYGPNEKLFF.

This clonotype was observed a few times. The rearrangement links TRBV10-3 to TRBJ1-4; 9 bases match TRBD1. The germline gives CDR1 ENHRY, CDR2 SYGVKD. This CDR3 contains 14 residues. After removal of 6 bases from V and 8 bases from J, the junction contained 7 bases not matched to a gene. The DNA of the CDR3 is TGTGCCATCAGGCCCGGGACAGGGAGCGAAAAACTGTTTTTT. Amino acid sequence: CAIRPGTGSEKLFF.

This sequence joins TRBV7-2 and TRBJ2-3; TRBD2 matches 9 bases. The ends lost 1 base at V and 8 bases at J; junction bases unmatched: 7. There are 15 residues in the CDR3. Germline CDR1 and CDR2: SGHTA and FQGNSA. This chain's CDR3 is CASSLEASGARTQYF. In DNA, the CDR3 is TGTGCCAGCAGCTTAGAGGCTAGCGGGGCACGTACGCAGTATTTT.

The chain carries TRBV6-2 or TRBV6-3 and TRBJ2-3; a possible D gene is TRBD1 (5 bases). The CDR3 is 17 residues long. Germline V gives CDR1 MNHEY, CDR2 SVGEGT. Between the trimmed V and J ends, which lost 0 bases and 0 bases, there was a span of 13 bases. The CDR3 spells CASSYSKQDPSTDTQYF. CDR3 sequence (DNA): TGTGCCAGCAGTTACTCGAAACAGGACCCTAGCACAGATACGCAGTATTTT.

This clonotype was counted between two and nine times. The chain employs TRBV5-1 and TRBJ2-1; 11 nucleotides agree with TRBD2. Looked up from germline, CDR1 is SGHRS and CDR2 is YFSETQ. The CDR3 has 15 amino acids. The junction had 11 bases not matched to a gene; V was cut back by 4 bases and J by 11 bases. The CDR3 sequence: CASSTTGTSGTQQFF. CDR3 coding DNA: TGCGCCAGCAGCACGACCGGGACTAGCGGAACCCAGCAGTTCTTC.

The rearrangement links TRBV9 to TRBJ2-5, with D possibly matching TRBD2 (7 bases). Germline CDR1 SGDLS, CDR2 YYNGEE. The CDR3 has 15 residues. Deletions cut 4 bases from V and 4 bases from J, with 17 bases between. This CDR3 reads CASSPWDTGGETQYF. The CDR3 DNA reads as TGTGCCAGCAGCCCATGGGACACGGGAGGAGAGACCCAGTACTTC.

Here the CDR3 DNA reads TGTGCCAGCAGTTACTCGATGGGGCGCGCGGGGACTGAAGCTTTCTTT. It yields the protein CASSYSMGRAGTEAFF. The chain couples TRBV6-5 to TRBJ1-1; D possibly corresponds to TRBD1 (5 bases). V dropped 0 bases and J dropped 5 bases, with 16 bases sitting between them. The CDR3 totals 16 residues. Germline lookup yields CDR1 MNHEY and CDR2 SVGAGI.

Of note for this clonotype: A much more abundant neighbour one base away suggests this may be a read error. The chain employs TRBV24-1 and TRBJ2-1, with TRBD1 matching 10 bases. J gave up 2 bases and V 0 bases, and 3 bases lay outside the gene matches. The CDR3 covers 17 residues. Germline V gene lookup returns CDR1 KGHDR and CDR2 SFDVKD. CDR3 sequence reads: CATSDLTGQGAYNEQFF. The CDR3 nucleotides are TGTGCCACCAGTGATTTGACCGGACAGGGGGCCTACAATGAGCAGTTCTTC.

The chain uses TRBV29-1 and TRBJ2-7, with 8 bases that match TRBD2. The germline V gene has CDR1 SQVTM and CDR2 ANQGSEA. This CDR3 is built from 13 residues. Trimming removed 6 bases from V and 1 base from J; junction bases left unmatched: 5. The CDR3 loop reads CSVRLAISYEQYF. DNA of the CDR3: TGCAGCGTCAGACTAGCGATTTCCTACGAGCAGTACTTC.

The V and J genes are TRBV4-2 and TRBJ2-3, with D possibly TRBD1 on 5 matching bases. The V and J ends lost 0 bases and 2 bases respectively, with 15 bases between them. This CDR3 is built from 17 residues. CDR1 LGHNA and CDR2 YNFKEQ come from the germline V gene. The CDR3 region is CASSQDFASGSTDTQYF. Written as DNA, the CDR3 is TGTGCCAGCAGCCAAGATTTTGCGTCAGGGTCCACAGATACGCAGTATTTT.

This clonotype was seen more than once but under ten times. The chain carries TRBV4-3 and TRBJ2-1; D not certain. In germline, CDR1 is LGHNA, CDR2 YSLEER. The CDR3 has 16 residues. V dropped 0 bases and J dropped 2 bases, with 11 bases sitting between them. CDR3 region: CASSQDPSGAYNEQFF. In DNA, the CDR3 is TGCGCCAGCAGCCAAGACCCTAGTGGGGCCTACAATGAGCAGTTCTTC.

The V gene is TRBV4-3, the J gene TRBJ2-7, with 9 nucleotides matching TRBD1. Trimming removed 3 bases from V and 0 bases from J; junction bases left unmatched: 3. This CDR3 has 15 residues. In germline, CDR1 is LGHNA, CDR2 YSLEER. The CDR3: CASSQHRGLSYEQYF. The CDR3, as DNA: TGCGCCAGCAGCCAGCACAGGGGGCTCTCCTACGAGCAGTACTTC.

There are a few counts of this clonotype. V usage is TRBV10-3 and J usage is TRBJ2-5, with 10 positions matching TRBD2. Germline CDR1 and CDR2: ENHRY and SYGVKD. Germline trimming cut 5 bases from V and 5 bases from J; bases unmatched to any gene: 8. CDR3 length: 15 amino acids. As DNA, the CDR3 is TGTGCCATCAGTCCAAGCGGGAGGGCCGCCGAGACCCAGTACTTC. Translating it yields CAISPSGRAAETQYF.

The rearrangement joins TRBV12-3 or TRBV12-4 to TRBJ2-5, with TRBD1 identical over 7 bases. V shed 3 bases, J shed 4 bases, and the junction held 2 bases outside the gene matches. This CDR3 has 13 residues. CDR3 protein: CASSFAGGETQYF. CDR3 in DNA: TGTGCCAGCAGTTTTGCAGGGGGAGAGACCCAGTACTTC.

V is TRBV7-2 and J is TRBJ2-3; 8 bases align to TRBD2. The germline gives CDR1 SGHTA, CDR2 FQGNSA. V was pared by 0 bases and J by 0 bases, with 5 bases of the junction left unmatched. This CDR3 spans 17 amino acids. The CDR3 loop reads CASSLAGTSGSTDTQYF. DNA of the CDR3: TGTGCCAGCAGCTTAGCGGGTACTAGCGGAAGCACAGATACGCAGTATTTT.

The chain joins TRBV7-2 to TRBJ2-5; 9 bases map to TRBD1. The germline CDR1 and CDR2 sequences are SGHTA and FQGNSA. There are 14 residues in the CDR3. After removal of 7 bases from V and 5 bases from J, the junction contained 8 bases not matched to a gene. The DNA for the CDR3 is TGTGCCAGCACCAGAAGACAGGGGGGGGAGACCCAGTACTTC. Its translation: CASTRRQGGETQYF.